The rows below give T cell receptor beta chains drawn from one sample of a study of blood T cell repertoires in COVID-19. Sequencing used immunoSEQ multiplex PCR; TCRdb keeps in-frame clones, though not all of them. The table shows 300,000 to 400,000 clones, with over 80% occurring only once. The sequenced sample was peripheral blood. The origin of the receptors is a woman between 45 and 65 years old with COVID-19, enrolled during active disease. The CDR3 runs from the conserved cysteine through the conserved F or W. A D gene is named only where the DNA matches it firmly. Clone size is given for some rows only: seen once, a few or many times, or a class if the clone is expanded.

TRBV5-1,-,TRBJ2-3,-,TGCGCCAGCAGCTTGCGCACAGCCGATACGCAGTATTTT,CASSLRTADTQYF
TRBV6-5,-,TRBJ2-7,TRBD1,TGTGCCAGCACGAGAGTACAGGGGGGCGGCAATCAGCAGTACTTC,CASTRVQGGGNQQYF
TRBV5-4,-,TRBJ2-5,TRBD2,TGTGCCAGCAGCGGAGAACCTTTAGCGGGAGGGCCGGAGACCCAGTACTTC,CASSGEPLAGGPETQYF
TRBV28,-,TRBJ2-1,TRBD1,TGTGCCAGCAGTTATGGTCCCCGACAGGGGAGATTCTACAATGAGCAGTTCTTC,CASSYGPRQGRFYNEQFF
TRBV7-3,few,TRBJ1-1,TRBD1,TGTGCCAGCAGCCTACTTGGACAGGGGAACACTGAAGCTTTCTTT,CASSLLGQGNTEAFF
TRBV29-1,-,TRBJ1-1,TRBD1,TGCAGCGGCGACAGGGGAGTAACTGAAGCTTTCTTT,CSGDRGVTEAFF
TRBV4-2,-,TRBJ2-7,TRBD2,TGTGCCAGCAGCCAAGATTTAACTAGCGGCGAGCAGTACTTC,CASSQDLTSGEQYF
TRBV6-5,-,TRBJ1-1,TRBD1,TGTGCCAGCACCTCGTTGCGGACAGGAGAAGCTTTCTTT,CASTSLRTGEAFF
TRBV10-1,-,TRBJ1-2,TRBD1,TGCGCCAGCAGTGAGAGATCAGACAGGGGAAGAGATGGCTACACCTTC,CASSERSDRGRDGYTF
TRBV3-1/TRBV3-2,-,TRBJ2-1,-,TGTGCCAGCAGCCAAGATCTCGCGGGTCACAATGAGCAGTTCTTC,CASSQDLAGHNEQFF
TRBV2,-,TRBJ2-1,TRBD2,TGTGCCAGCAACCGGCTCGCGGGAGTGGGTGAGCAGTTCTTC,CASNRLAGVGEQFF
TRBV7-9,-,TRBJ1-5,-,TGTGCCAGCAGCTTAGCGGGGCTTCGTGGCCAGCATTTT,CASSLAGLRGQHF
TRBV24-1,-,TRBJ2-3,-,TGTGCCACCAGCCCCGGACAAGCGAGCACAGATACGCAGTATTTT,CATSPGQASTDTQYF
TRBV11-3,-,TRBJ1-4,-,TGTGCCAGCAGCTTAAAATTTGGGGGCCATCATGTGGCTAATGAAAAACTGTTTTTT,CASSLKFGGHHVANEKLFF
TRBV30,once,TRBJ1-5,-,TGTGCCTGGGACAGCCCGGTCTATAGCAATCAGCCCCAGCATTTT,CAWDSPVYSNQPQHF
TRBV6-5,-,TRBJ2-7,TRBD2,TGTGCCAGCAGGTTAGCGGGAGGCTACTACGAGCAGTACTTC,CASRLAGGYYEQYF